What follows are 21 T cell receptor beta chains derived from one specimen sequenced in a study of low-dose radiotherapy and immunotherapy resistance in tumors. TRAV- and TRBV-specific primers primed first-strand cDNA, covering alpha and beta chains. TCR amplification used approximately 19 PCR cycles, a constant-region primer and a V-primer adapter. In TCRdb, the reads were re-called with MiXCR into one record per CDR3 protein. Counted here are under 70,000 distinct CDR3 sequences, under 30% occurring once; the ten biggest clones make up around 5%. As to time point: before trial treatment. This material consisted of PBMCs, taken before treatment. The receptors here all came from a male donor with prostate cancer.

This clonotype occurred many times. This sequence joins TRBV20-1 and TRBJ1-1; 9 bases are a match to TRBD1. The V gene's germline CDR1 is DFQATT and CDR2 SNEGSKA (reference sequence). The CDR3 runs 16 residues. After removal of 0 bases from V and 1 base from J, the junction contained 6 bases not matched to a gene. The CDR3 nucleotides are TGCAGTGCTAGAGATCCCGGGACAGGGACGAACACTGAAGCTTTCTTT. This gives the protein CSARDPGTGTNTEAFF.

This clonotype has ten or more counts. CDR3 protein: CAWSKDRGSGELFF. For the CDR3, the DNA is TGTGCCTGGAGTAAGGACAGGGGTAGCGGGGAGCTGTTTTTT. The rearrangement joins TRBV30 to TRBJ2-2; 9 bases are shared with TRBD1. Germline V CDR1 and CDR2: GTSNPN, SVGIG (reference sequence). The CDR3 covers 14 residues. V shed 2 bases, J shed 7 bases, and the junction held 5 bases outside the gene matches.

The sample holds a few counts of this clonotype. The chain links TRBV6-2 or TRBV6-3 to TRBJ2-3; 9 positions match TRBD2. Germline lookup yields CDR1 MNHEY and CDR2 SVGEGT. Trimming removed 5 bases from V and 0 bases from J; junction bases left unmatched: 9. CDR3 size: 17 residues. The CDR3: CASSERQRGESTDTQYF. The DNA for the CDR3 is TGTGCCAGCAGTGAAAGGCAGCGGGGGGAGAGCACAGATACGCAGTATTTT.

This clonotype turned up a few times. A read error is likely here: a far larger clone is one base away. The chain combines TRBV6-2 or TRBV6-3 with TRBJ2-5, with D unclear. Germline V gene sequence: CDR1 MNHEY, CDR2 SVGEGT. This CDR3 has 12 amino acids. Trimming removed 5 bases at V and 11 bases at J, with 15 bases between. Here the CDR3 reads CASSPQINEQYF. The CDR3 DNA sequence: TGTGCCAGCAGTCCCCAGATCAATGAGCAGTACTTC.

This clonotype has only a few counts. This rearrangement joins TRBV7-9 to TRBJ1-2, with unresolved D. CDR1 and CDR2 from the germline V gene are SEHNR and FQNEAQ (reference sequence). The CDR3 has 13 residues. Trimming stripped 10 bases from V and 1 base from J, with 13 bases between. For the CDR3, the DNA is TGTGCCATCTCCGACCAGGTTAACTATGGCTACACCTTC. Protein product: CAISDQVNYGYTF.

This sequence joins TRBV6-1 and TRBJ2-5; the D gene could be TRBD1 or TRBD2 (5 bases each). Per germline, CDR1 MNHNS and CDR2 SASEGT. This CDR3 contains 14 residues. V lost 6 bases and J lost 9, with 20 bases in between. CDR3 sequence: CASSGGAGLEAQYF. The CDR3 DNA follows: TGTGCCAGCAGCGGTGGGGCAGGGTTGGAGGCCCAGTACTTC.

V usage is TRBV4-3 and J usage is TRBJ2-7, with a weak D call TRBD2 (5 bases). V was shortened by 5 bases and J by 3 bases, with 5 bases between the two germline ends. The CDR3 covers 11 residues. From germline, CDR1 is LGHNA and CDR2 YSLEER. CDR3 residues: CASSTSYEQYF. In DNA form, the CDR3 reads TGCGCCAGCAGCACTAGCTACGAGCAGTACTTC.

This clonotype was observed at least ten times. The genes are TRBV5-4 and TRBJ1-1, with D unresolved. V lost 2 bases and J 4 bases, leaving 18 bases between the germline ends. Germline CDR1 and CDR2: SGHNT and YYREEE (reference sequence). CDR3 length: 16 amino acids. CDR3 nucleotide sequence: TGTGCCAGCAGCTTACAAGTGAAAGGGAAAGGCACTGAAGCTTTCTTT. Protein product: CASSLQVKGKGTEAFF. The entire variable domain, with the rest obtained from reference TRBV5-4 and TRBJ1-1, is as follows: ETGVTQSPTHLIKTRGQQVTLRCSSQSGHNTVSWYQQALGQGPQFIFQYYREEENGRGNFPPRFSGLQFPNYSSELNVNALELDDSALYLCASSLQVKGKGTEAFFGQGTRLTVV.

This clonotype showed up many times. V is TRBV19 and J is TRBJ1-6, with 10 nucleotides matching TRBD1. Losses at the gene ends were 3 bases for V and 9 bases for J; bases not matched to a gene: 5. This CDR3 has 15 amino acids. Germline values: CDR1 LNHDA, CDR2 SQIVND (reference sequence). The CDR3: CASSIPGQGSSPLHF. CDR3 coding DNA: TGTGCCAGTAGTATCCCGGGACAGGGGTCTTCACCCCTCCACTTT.

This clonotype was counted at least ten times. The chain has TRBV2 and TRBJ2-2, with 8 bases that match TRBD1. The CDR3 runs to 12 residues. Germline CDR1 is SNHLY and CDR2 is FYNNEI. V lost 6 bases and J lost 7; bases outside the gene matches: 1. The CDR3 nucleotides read TGTGCCAGCAGCGGACAGGGCGGGGAGCTGTTTTTT. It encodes CASSGQGGELFF.

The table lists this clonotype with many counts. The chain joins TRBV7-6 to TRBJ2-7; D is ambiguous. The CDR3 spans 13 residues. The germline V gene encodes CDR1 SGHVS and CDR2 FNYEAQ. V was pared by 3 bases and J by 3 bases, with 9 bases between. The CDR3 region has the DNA TGTGCCAGCAGCTTCGACACTGACTACGAGCAGTACTTC. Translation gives CASSFDTDYEQYF.

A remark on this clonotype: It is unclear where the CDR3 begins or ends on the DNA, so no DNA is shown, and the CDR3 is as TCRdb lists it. CDR3 region: CASSNQTSMYLCASSPLGNYGYTF. The chain is built from TRBV5-1 and TRBJ1-2. CDR1 SGHRS and CDR2 YFSETQ come from the germline V gene. Both ends counted, the CDR3 spans 24 residues.

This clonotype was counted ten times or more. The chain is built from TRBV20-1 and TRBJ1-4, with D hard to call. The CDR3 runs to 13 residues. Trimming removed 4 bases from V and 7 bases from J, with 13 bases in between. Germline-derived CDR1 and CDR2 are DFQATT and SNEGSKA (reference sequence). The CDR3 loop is CSATPVGTEKLFF. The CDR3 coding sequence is TGCAGTGCTACGCCCGTCGGCACTGAAAAACTGTTTTTT.

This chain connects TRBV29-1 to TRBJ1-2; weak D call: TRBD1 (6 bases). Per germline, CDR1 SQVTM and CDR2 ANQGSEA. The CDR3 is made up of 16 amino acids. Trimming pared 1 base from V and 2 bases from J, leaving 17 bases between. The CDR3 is CSVEGAGDAANYGYTF. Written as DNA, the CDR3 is TGCAGCGTTGAAGGGGCAGGGGATGCCGCCAACTATGGCTACACCTTC.

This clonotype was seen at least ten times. CDR3 DNA sequence: TGTGCCAGCGGGGACATGAACACTGAAGCTTTCTTT. It codes for CASGDMNTEAFF. The V and J genes are TRBV15 and TRBJ1-1; maybe TRBD1 (6 bases). V was clipped by 10 bases and J by 0 bases, with 9 bases between them. The CDR3 is made up of 12 amino acids. The V gene's germline CDR1 is LNHNV and CDR2 YYDKDF (reference sequence).

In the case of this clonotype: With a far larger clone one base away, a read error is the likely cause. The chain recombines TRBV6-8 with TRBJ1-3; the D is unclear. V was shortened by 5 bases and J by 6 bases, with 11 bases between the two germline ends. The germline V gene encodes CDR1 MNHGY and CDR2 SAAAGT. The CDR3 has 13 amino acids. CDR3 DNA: TGTGCCAGCAGTGTCGGACTGGAAAACACCATATATTTT. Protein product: CASSVGLENTIYF.

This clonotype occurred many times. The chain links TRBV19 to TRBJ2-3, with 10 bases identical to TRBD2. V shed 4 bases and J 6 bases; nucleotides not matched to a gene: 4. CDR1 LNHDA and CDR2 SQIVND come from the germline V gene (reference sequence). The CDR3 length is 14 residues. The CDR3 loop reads CASSTSGGIDTQYF. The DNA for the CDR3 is TGTGCCAGTAGTACTAGCGGGGGCATCGATACGCAGTATTTT. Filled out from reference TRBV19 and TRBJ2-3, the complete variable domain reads DGGITQSPKYLFRKEGQNVTLSCEQNLNHDAMYWYRQDPGQGLRLIYYSQIVNDFQKGDIAEGYSVSREKKESFPLTVTSAQKNPTAFYLCASSTSGGIDTQYFGPGTRLTVL.

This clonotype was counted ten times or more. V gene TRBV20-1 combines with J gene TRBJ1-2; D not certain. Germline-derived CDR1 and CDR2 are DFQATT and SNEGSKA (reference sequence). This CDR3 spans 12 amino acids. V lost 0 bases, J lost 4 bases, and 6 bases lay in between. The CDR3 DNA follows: TGCAGTGCTAGAGAGACGTCCTATGGCTACACCTTC. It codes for CSARETSYGYTF.

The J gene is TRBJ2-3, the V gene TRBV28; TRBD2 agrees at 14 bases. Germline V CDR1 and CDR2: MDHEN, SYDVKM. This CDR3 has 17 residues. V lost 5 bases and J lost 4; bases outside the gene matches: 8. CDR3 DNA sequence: TGTGCCAGCAGTCCCGGGACTAGCGGGAGAGTATCAGATACGCAGTATTTT. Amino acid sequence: CASSPGTSGRVSDTQYF. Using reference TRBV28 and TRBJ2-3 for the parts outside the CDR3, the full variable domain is DVKVTQSSRYLVKRTGEKVFLECVQDMDHENMFWYRQDPGLGLRLIYFSYDVKMKEKGDIPEGYSVSREKKERFSLILESASTNQTSMYLCASSPGTSGRVSDTQYFGPGTRLTVL.

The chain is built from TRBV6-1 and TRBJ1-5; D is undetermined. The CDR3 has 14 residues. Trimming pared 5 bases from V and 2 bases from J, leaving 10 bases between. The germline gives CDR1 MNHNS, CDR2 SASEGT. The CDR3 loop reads CASSYQPGNQPQHF. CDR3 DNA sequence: TGTGCCAGCAGTTACCAGCCTGGCAATCAGCCCCAGCATTTT.

This CDR3 reads CASSRQGLTNEKLFF. The CDR3 bases are TGTGCCAGCAGCAGACAGGGGCTGACTAATGAAAAACTGTTTTTT. The V call is TRBV7-9, the J call TRBJ1-4, with TRBD1 matching over 8 bases. The CDR3 has 15 residues. Per germline, CDR1 SEHNR and CDR2 FQNEAQ (reference sequence). After removal of 5 bases from V and 2 bases from J, the junction contained 4 bases not matched to a gene.